What follows describes a single TCR beta chain. The data are from a study of T cell changes during pregnancy in multiple sclerosis. CDR3 length equals 17 residues. Germline lookup yields CDR1 SEHNR and CDR2 FQNEAQ (reference sequence). V lost 5 bases and J 2 bases, leaving 21 bases between the germline ends. Sequencing was performed with immunoSEQ multiplex PCR; in TCRdb, only in-frame clones are kept and a portion is missing. The profile shows 70,000 to 85,000 clones, about 91% of them singletons. The material sequenced was peripheral blood, taken before pregnancy. The genes are TRBV7-9 and TRBJ1-1; D unclear. The clonotype was recovered from a female donor with multiple sclerosis, enrolled in a pregnancy study. Written as DNA, the CDR3 is TGTGCCAGCAGCCACAGCGGACGTGGGCAAACAAACACTGAAGCTTTCTTT. Its translation is CASSHSGRGQTNTEAFF.